The sequence of this TCR beta chain was determined in a study of blood T cell repertoires in COVID-19. Background on the study: COVID-19 samples, acute and convalescent, were from the United States, Italy and Spain.

Original processing methods: Reference gene primer amplification gave nucleated cell count estimates. Generated by immunoSEQ multiplex PCR, the TCRdb table keeps only in-frame clones and is missing some. D and trimming come from the DNA, and the V and J calls and clone size come from that table. The sample holds more than 250,000 clones, roughly 84% seen once. This clone was observed a single time. Germline V gives CDR1 MNHNS, CDR2 SASEGT. Between the trimmed V and J ends, which lost 3 bases and 5 bases, there was a span of 8 bases. This CDR3 comprises 13 residues. Sequences were obtained from peripheral blood. This clonotype was obtained from a man aged 50-59 years with active or convalescent COVID-19. The chain has TRBV6-1 and TRBJ1-5, with a possible D match to TRBD1 (5 bases). As DNA, the CDR3 is TGTGCCAGCAGTGACAGGGCTGATCAGCCCCAGCATTTT. Translated, it gives CASSDRADQPQHF.